The clone carrying this T cell receptor (beta chain) came up a few times. These data are taken from a study of identical twins. One entry per CDR3 protein results from TCRdb running MiXCR on the 5' RACE reads. The sample yields some 560,000 distinct CDR3 sequences, approximately 10% seen once. The CDR3 runs 16 residues. CDR1 is SGHTA and CDR2 is FQGNSA in the germline V gene. Trimming removed 6 bases from V and 12 bases from J; junction bases left unmatched: 18. The same data also went into a second study, on yellow fever vaccine responses in identical twins.

This sequence originates from a woman aged 18-30 years in good health. This chain joins TRBV7-2 and TRBJ2-1; 9 nucleotides match TRBD2. Sequenced input: PBMCs. CDR3 sequence reads: CASRHAGGRAVFGQFF. CDR3 bases: TGTGCCAGCAGGCATGCTGGCGGGAGGGCCGTATTTGGGCAGTTCTTC.